The T cell receptor (beta chain) described here comes from a study of T cells in Graves' hyperthyroidism and ophthalmopathy. Study results and limitations: Stable hyperthyroidism was separated from ophthalmopathy by a model based on 13 V-J features. Among thyroid clonotypes expanded above 0.001, most also appeared in blood.

Concerning this clonotype: The antigen is not known.

Disease duration under 2 months; hyperthyroidism patients were aged 18 to 65. Uncontrolled infections, other autoimmune diseases, pregnancy or lactation led to exclusion of patients. The CDR3 spans 13 residues. V was pared by 6 bases and J by 5 bases, with 13 bases between. The germline V gene has CDR1 SEHNR and CDR2 FQNEAQ (reference sequence). The investigators amplified TCR beta CDR3 regions from RNA transcripts. HTBI primers were the set used in a first-round RT-PCR of the TCR CDR3. MiXCR was run by TCRdb on the multiplex PCR reads, yielding one entry per CDR3 protein. The sample has fewer than 750,000 distinct CDR3 sequences; around 42% are singletons.

Sequencing was done on a sample of peripheral blood or thyroid tissue (not recorded which). The receptor's source is a woman aged 18-29 years with Graves' hyperthyroidism. V usage is TRBV7-9 and J usage is TRBJ2-5; D is tentatively TRBD1 or TRBD2 (6 bases each). This chain's CDR3 is CASSGGPEETQYF. CDR3 nucleotide sequence: TGTGCCAGCAGTGGGGGGCCGGAGGAGACCCAGTACTTC.